What follows is one T cell receptor beta chain and its context. The record originates from a study of blood T cell repertoires in COVID-19. Whole-study context: Material from acute and convalescent COVID-19 was sourced from the United States, Italy and Spain.

The CDR3 length is 13 residues. The V end lost 6 bases, the J end lost 9 bases, and 14 bases lay between the germline ends. The germline V gene encodes CDR1 KGHSH and CDR2 LQKENI. Original methodology: Amplification from reference gene primers served as the basis for estimated nucleated cell counts. The protocol was immunoSEQ multiplex PCR, while the TCRdb copy is restricted to in-frame clones and leaves out a portion. The V and J calls and clone size were taken over from that table, and D and trimming were inferred from the DNA. The sample has 200,000 to 250,000 clones, 86% seen once. Recruits, aged roughly 18 to 95 years, lived in around 24 US areas. Participant-given clinical history determined each cohort assignment.

The sequence derives from a woman aged 50 to 60 in a cohort exposed to, infected with or recovered from COVID-19 (not recorded which). The sample taken for sequencing was PBMCs or T cells enriched from blood (not recorded which). The J gene is TRBJ1-4, the V gene TRBV18; D ambiguous. CDR3: CASSGSPGKKLFF. CDR3 DNA sequence: TGTGCCAGCTCCGGGTCCCCCGGTAAAAAACTGTTTTTT. Combining the CDR3 with reference TRBV18 and TRBJ1-4 gives the whole variable domain NAGVMQNPRHLVRRRGQEARLRCSPMKGHSHVYWYRQLPEEGLKFMVYLQKENIIDESGMPKERFSAEFPKEGPSILRIQQVVRGDSAAYFCASSGSPGKKLFFGSGTQLSVL.